The sequence of this T cell receptor (beta chain) was determined in a study of regulatory T cells in long-lasting Graves disease. The overall study: Graves' patients who were just diagnosed had used antithyroid drugs for under 3 months. Study findings and constraints: For persistent Graves' patients, TCR diversity was lower than for newly diagnosed ones.

TCR beta libraries were built with iRepertoire HTBI primers and Arm-PCR of CDR3 regions. Using its own MiXCR run on the multiplex PCR reads, TCRdb lists one record per CDR3 protein. Here the sample spans some 230,000 distinct CDR3 sequences, approximately 20% being singletons. This clonotype was found many times. The antigen remains undetermined. Regarding time point: newly diagnosed GD, antithyroid drugs for less than 3 months. There was RNA extracted from PBMCs, and the TCR library was made from it. The diagnosis of Graves' disease used American Thyroid Association guidelines. Sequences were derived from peripheral blood mononuclear cells (PBMCs), sampled at new diagnosis, from a patient treated with antithyroid drugs. This receptor was identified in a female donor with Graves disease.

CDR3 in amino acids: CASSFRMVGGAEETQYF. The DNA for the CDR3 is TGTGCCAGCAGTTTCAGGATGGTCGGGGGCGCGGAAGAGACCCAGTACTTC. The gene calls are TRBV28 and TRBJ2-5; D possibly uses TRBD1 or TRBD2 (6 bases each). CDR3 length equals 17 residues. Germline loops: CDR1 MDHEN, CDR2 SYDVKM. Between the trimmed V and J ends, which lost 3 bases and 3 bases, there was a span of 20 bases.